The next 32 T cell receptor beta chains were all read from a single sample in a study of blood T cells in healthy people across ages. Combining a sample-barcoded 5' primer with a J-beta primer mix, a second PCR ran for 7 to 11 cycles. One entry per CDR3 protein, called by TCRdb with MiXCR from the 5' RACE reads. In the table there are 700,000 to 900,000 distinct CDR3 sequences, about a quarter of which are singletons. These data are also associated with another study on T cells of mothers and their children.

Material: blood. Receptors were obtained from a boy aged 5 to 17 in good health.

The chain is built from TRBV10-3 and TRBJ2-1; the D call may be TRBD1 or TRBD2 (6 bases each). Germline V gene lookup returns CDR1 ENHRY and CDR2 SYGVKD. With 4 bases removed from V and 7 bases from J, the gap between germline ends came to 14 bases. The CDR3 is 14 residues long. The CDR3 spells CAISGGDTGNEQFF. The CDR3 nucleotides read TGTGCCATCAGTGGGGGGGACACGGGGAATGAGCAGTTCTTC.

The chain employs TRBV10-3 and TRBJ1-1; D is uncertain. The CDR3 runs 15 residues. Trimming pared 7 bases from V and 2 bases from J, leaving 17 bases between. CDR1 and CDR2 from the germline V gene are ENHRY and SYGVKD. CDR3 bases: TGTGCCATCACTGGGATTCGGGGTGAAAACACTGAAGCTTTCTTT. Protein product: CAITGIRGENTEAFF.

J is TRBJ1-1 and V is TRBV27; no definite D call. CDR1 and CDR2 (germline): MNHEY, SMNVEV (reference sequence). Trimming removed 6 bases from V and 0 bases from J, with 11 bases in between. The CDR3 consists of 14 residues. Here the CDR3 reads CASRGGPLNTEAFF. In nucleotides, the CDR3 is TGTGCCAGCAGGGGCGGACCTTTGAACACTGAAGCTTTCTTT.

The rearrangement links TRBV6-6 to TRBJ2-7; D perhaps matches TRBD1 (6 bases). From germline, CDR1 is MNHNY and CDR2 SVGAGI (reference sequence). V lost 2 bases, J lost 3 bases, and 17 bases lay in between. The CDR3 runs to 16 residues. The CDR3 protein is CASSYGWGLVIYEQYF. The DNA of the CDR3 is TGTGCCAGCAGTTACGGGTGGGGGCTAGTTATCTACGAGCAGTACTTC.

The rearrangement joins TRBV13 to TRBJ2-7; 7 bases fit TRBD1. The CDR3 loop spans 13 amino acids. From germline, CDR1 is PRHDT and CDR2 FYEKMQ (reference sequence). V shed 5 bases, J shed 6 bases, and the junction held 7 bases outside the gene matches. CDR3 in amino acids: CASSRGQAREQYF. The CDR3 nucleotides are TGTGCCAGCAGCCGCGGACAGGCTCGCGAGCAGTACTTC.

This clonotype was recorded at least ten times. The chain carries TRBV2 and TRBJ2-5; no firm D call. V was pared by 6 bases and J by 3 bases, with 5 bases between. The CDR3 consists of 11 residues. CDR1 and CDR2 from the germline V gene are SNHLY and FYNNEI. The CDR3 region has the DNA TGTGCCAGCAGGCTAGAAGAGACCCAGTACTTC. Translated: CASRLEETQYF.

This clonotype has a count of ten or more. This chain joins TRBV7-2 and TRBJ1-4, with a weak D call TRBD1 (5 bases). Germline V gene lookup returns CDR1 SGHTA and CDR2 FQGNSA. This CDR3 contains 11 residues. The V end lost 5 bases, the J end lost 8 bases, and 6 bases lay between the germline ends. This CDR3 is CASSRGEKLFF. CDR3 DNA sequence: TGTGCCAGCAGCCGGGGGGAAAAACTGTTTTTT.

The chain couples TRBV6-5 to TRBJ1-4; 7 nucleotides align to TRBD1. Germline CDR1 MNHEY, CDR2 SVGAGI. The CDR3 loop spans 15 amino acids. V lost 5 bases, J lost 7 bases, and 10 bases stayed unmatched. This CDR3 is CASSTGTASREKLFF. The CDR3 DNA reads TGTGCCAGCAGTACAGGGACAGCGTCGCGTGAAAAACTGTTTTTT.

This clonotype has more than one count but fewer than ten. This chain links TRBV7-9 with TRBJ2-5; D is unresolved. The V gene lost 1 base and the J gene lost 5 bases, with 11 bases spanning the gap. This CDR3 contains 14 residues. Germline V CDR1 and CDR2: SEHNR, FQNEAQ (reference sequence). The CDR3 DNA follows: TGTGCCAGCAGCTTAGGGTGGGGAAGCGAGACCCAGTACTTC. Translation: CASSLGWGSETQYF. Full variable domain (remainder filled in from reference TRBV7-9 and TRBJ2-5): DTGVSQNPRHKITKRGQNVTFRCDPISEHNRLYWYRQTLGQGPEFLTYFQNEAQLEKSRLLSDRFSAERPKGSFSTLEIQRTEQGDSAMYLCASSLGWGSETQYFGPGTRLLVL.

The J gene is TRBJ2-1, the V gene TRBV12-3 or TRBV12-4; perhaps TRBD2 as D (6 bases). Trimming cost V 11 bases and J 4 bases, with 18 bases left between them. The CDR3 has 14 residues. The CDR3 DNA is TGTGCCGGTAGTGGGGCGGGAAGTTACAATGAGCAGTTCTTC. Amino acids: CAGSGAGSYNEQFF.

This clonotype was seen more than once but under ten times. The chain is built from TRBV12-3 or TRBV12-4 and TRBJ2-7; 12 nucleotides match TRBD1. CDR3 length: 15 residues. J gave up 6 bases and V 6 bases, and 9 bases lay outside the gene matches. Here the CDR3 reads CASRAGTGGNGEQYF. Here the CDR3 DNA reads TGTGCCAGCAGAGCCGGGACAGGGGGCAACGGCGAGCAGTACTTC.

This chain connects TRBV20-1 to TRBJ2-7; D remains ambiguous. Germline V gene data show CDR1 as DFQATT and CDR2 as SNEGSKA (reference sequence). This CDR3 is 13 amino acids long. The V end lost 5 bases, the J end lost 1 base, and 12 bases lay between the germline ends. For the CDR3, the DNA is TGCAGTGCTTCCGATACAGATTCCTACGAGCAGTACTTC. Translated, it gives CSASDTDSYEQYF.

The chain recombines TRBV20-1 with TRBJ2-5, with 13 bases aligning to TRBD2. V lost 2 bases to trimming and J lost 5 bases; unmatched junction nucleotides: 11. The V gene's germline CDR1 is DFQATT and CDR2 SNEGSKA (reference sequence). The CDR3 has 17 residues. CDR3 protein: CSARKATSGGWSETQYF. The CDR3 DNA sequence: TGCAGTGCTAGAAAGGCGACTAGCGGGGGGTGGTCGGAGACCCAGTACTTC.

This clonotype has only a few counts. This chain connects TRBV5-1 to TRBJ1-3; 7 bases map to TRBD1. The germline CDR1 and CDR2 sequences are SGHRS and YFSETQ. Unmatched junction bases numbered 6, after V lost 5 bases and J lost 4 bases. CDR3 length equals 14 residues. The CDR3 loop is CASRSGTAGNTIYF. DNA for the CDR3: TGCGCCAGCAGGTCCGGGACAGCAGGAAACACCATATATTTT.

The chain employs TRBV9 and TRBJ2-2; D ambiguous. The germline V and J ends were trimmed by 3 bases and 1 base, with 10 bases remaining between them. Germline CDR1 and CDR2: SGDLS and YYNGEE. The CDR3 loop spans 15 amino acids. Here the CDR3 reads CASSDVVGNTGELFF. CDR3 nucleotides: TGTGCCAGCAGCGACGTAGTCGGGAACACCGGGGAGCTGTTTTTT.

This clonotype has a handful of counts. J is TRBJ2-5 and V is TRBV29-1; perhaps TRBD2 as D (6 bases). CDR1 SQVTM and CDR2 ANQGSEA come from the germline V gene. V was pared by 4 bases and J by 11 bases, with 17 bases between. The CDR3 is made up of 12 amino acids. Written as DNA, the CDR3 is TGCAGCGTTGCCTGGACGGCCGGGACTCAGTACTTC. Amino acids: CSVAWTAGTQYF.

Concerning this clonotype: One end of the junction varies from germline; a read error may be responsible. The gene calls are TRBV6-4 and TRBJ1-4, with D uncertain. Germline V gene sequence: CDR1 MRHNA, CDR2 SNTAGT. The CDR3 totals 10 residues. The CDR3 sequence is CASSEELRVF. The CDR3 DNA is TGTGCCAGCAGTGAGGAGTTAAGGGTTTTT.

To note about this clonotype: Mismatch with germline at one junction end may stem from a read error. The chain joins TRBV11-2 to TRBJ2-5; 12 bases are a match to TRBD1. The germline V gene has CDR1 SGHAT and CDR2 FQNNGV. This CDR3 region has 19 residues. In nucleotides, the CDR3 is TGTGCCAGCAGCTTAGGGGGGACAGGGGGCTTCATGGGAAAAGAGATCCAGTACTTC. This codes for CASSLGGTGGFMGKEIQYF.

The V and J genes are TRBV15 and TRBJ2-5; D gene uncertain. This CDR3 has 12 amino acids. Germline CDR1 LNHNV, CDR2 YYDKDF (reference sequence). V was pared by 1 base and J by 5 bases, with 5 bases between. The CDR3 region has the DNA TGTGCCACCAGCAGAGTGGGCGAGACCCAGTACTTC. It yields the protein CATSRVGETQYF.

CDR3 coding DNA: TGCAGTGCTAAGGCAGCAGCCAAAAACATTCAGTACTTC. Encoded protein: CSAKAAAKNIQYF. The V call is TRBV20-1, the J call TRBJ2-4, with D hard to call. There are 13 residues in the CDR3. Germline V gene sequence: CDR1 DFQATT, CDR2 SNEGSKA (reference sequence). Deletions cut 4 bases from V and 0 bases from J, with 7 bases between.

The CDR3 sequence is CASSLSSGRTNTQYF. For the CDR3, the DNA is TGTGCCAGCAGCCTTAGCAGCGGGCGAACAAATACGCAGTATTTT. This sequence joins TRBV12-3 or TRBV12-4 and TRBJ2-3; TRBD2 is a possible D gene (6 bases). Trimming shortened V by 6 bases and J by 7 bases, and 20 bases separated the two germline ends. CDR3 size: 15 residues.

J is TRBJ2-7 and V is TRBV6-5; D may match TRBD1 or TRBD2 (6 bases each). The CDR3 contains 13 residues. The V end lost 11 bases, the J end lost 1 base, and 15 bases lay between the germline ends. CDR1 and CDR2 (germline): MNHEY, SVGAGI. The CDR3 region is CAAARDTSYEQYF. The CDR3 region has the DNA TGTGCCGCAGCGCGGGACACATCCTACGAGCAGTACTTC.

This clonotype was detected a few times. The chain has TRBV7-9 and TRBJ2-1, with 11 bases lining up with TRBD2. With V trimmed by 5 bases and J by 3 bases, 3 bases remained unmatched. From germline, CDR1 is SEHNR and CDR2 FQNEAQ (reference sequence). CDR3 length: 15 amino acids. This chain's CDR3 is CASSDGLAGYNEQFF. The CDR3 DNA sequence: TGTGCCAGCAGCGACGGACTAGCGGGCTACAATGAGCAGTTCTTC.

This clonotype came up a few times. One end of the junction varies from germline; a read error may be responsible. The V call is TRBV7-7, the J call TRBJ2-5; 8 bases fit TRBD1. Germline loops: CDR1 SSHAT, CDR2 FNYEAQ (reference sequence). This CDR3 has 15 residues. The DNA for the CDR3 is TGTGCTAGCAGCTTCGGGACAGGCAGGTTGGAGACCCAGTACTTC. Amino acids: CASSFGTGRLETQYF.

This clonotype has just a few counts. The chain employs TRBV30 and TRBJ2-7; D remains ambiguous. Germline assignment: CDR1 GTSNPN and CDR2 SVGIG (reference sequence). Trimming left V 3 bases short and J 0 bases short, with 15 bases between. The length of the CDR3 is 15 residues. The CDR3 sequence is CAWRSGGLLSYEQYF. The CDR3 DNA follows: TGTGCCTGGAGGTCAGGCGGCCTTCTCTCCTACGAGCAGTACTTC.

V and J are TRBV7-9 and TRBJ2-1, with D possibly being TRBD1 or TRBD2 (7 bases each). The CDR3 extends over 15 amino acids. V lost 5 bases and J 10 bases, leaving 21 bases between the germline ends. Germline V gene sequence: CDR1 SEHNR, CDR2 FQNEAQ (reference sequence). In nucleotides, the CDR3 is TGTGCCAGCAGCCCTATCAGGGGGGGCTCCGACGAGCAGTTCTTC. This codes for CASSPIRGGSDEQFF.

This clonotype was detected only a few times. The rearrangement joins TRBV25-1 to TRBJ1-3; perhaps TRBD1 as D (6 bases). This CDR3 is built from 17 residues. Trimming left V 1 base short and J 1 base short, with 14 bases between. The V gene's germline CDR1 is MGHDK and CDR2 SYGVNS. For the CDR3, the DNA is TGTGCCAGCAGTGAATGGGGGGGGCTTCGATCTGGAAACACCATATATTTT. As protein: CASSEWGGLRSGNTIYF.

This clonotype was picked up a small number of times. This chain links TRBV12-3 or TRBV12-4 with TRBJ1-3; a weak D match, TRBD1 (5 bases). Trimming left V 3 bases short and J 0 bases short, with 9 bases between. The CDR3 totals 15 residues. The CDR3 DNA reads TGTGCCAGCAGTTTCGCAGGGACCTCTGGAAACACCATATATTTT. Protein: CASSFAGTSGNTIYF.

V usage is TRBV7-2 and J usage is TRBJ2-7, with a tentative D call TRBD2 (6 bases). The germline V gene encodes CDR1 SGHTA and CDR2 FQGNSA. Trimming took 5 bases from V and 2 from J, leaving 16 bases between them. The CDR3 is 15 amino acids. The chain's CDR3 is CASSQWRDGAYEQYF. The CDR3 coding sequence is TGTGCCAGCAGCCAGTGGAGGGACGGAGCCTACGAGCAGTACTTC.

This rearrangement joins TRBV12-3 or TRBV12-4 to TRBJ2-1, with 12 bases matching TRBD2. CDR3 length: 17 amino acids. The ends lost 4 bases at V and 5 bases at J; junction bases unmatched: 9. The CDR3 loop is CASSSSGLAGTHNEQFF. CDR3 nucleotide sequence: TGTGCCAGCAGTTCCTCCGGACTAGCGGGGACCCACAATGAGCAGTTCTTC.

This CDR3 reads CASRGQGLGVGANVLTF. The CDR3, as DNA: TGTGCCAGCAGGGGACAGGGGCTCGGTGTTGGGGCCAACGTCCTGACTTTC. V and J are TRBV6-1 and TRBJ2-6; 10 bases align to TRBD1. Germline V gene sequence: CDR1 MNHNS, CDR2 SASEGT. J gave up 3 bases and V 6 bases, and 8 bases lay outside the gene matches. The CDR3 is made up of 17 amino acids.

The chain recombines TRBV12-3 or TRBV12-4 with TRBJ2-5; TRBD2 matches 16 bases. V lost 4 bases to trimming and J lost 5 bases; unmatched junction nucleotides: 7. This CDR3 comprises 17 residues. CDR3 protein: CASSSGLAGGPLETQYF. CDR3 DNA sequence: TGTGCCAGCAGTTCGGGACTAGCGGGGGGGCCGTTGGAGACCCAGTACTTC.